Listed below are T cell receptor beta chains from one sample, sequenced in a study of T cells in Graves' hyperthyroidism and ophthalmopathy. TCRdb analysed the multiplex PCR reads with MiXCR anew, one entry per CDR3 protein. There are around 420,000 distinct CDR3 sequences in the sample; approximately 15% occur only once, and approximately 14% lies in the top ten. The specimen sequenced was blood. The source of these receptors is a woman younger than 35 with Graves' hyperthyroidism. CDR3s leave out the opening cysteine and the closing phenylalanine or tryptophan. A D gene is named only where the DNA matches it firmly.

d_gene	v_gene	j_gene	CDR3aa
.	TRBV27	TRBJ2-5	ASRLGQSQETQY
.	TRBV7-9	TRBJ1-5	ASSLGPGYGPQH
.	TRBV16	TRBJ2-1	ASSQSARSYNEQF
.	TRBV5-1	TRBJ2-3	ASTWGSGANTQY
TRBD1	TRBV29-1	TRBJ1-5	SVPGTGVLRNQPQH
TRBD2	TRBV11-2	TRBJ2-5	ASSLDPGGVQETQY
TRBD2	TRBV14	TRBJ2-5	ASSQDPRREETQY
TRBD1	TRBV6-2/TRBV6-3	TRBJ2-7	ASSYTQGSQY
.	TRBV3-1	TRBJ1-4	ASSQDSFFRWGTGSEKLF
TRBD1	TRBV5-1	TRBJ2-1	ASSVTGTGGANEQF
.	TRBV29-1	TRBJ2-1	SVERLLKKSSYNEQF
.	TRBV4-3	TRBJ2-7	ASSQKQLGYEQY
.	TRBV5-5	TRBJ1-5	ASSLAGTGPQH
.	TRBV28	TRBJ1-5	ASSLLDSRNQPQH
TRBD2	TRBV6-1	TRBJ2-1	ASSEWSSGRARNEQF
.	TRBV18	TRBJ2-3	ASSPPDSLIGRDTQY
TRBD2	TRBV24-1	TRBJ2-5	ATSPGLANQETQY
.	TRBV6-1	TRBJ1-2	ASSEAGSPTSTT
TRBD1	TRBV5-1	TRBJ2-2	ASSLGDRRTGELF
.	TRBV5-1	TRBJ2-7	ASSLDPGSTYEQY
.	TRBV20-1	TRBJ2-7	SARWTESYEQY
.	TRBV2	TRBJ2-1	ASKGNEQF
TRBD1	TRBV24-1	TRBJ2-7	ATSERGQGGHEQY
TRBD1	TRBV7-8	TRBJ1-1	ATFRVQGANTEAF
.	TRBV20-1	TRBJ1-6	SVDRQNNSPLH
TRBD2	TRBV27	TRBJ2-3	ASSGTSGRHTQY
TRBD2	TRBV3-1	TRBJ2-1	ASSPWGLAGDYNEQF
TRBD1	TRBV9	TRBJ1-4	ASSVDDRGNEKLF
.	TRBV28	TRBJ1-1	ASSSFPPIGLNTEAF
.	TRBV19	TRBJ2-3	ASRVRDTQY
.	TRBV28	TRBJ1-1	ASSLRDSGSAF